This T cell receptor (beta chain) stems from a study of CD8+ T cells in alopecia areata. Deletions cut 0 bases from V and 3 bases from J, with 17 bases between. The CDR3 consists of 16 residues. Germline loops: CDR1 GTSNPN, CDR2 SVGIG (reference sequence). Sequencing used cDNA as its template, made by extracting RNA and reverse transcribing it. TCRdb's copy holds only in-frame clones and misses some; the assay was immunoSEQ multiplex PCR. The sample carries more than 200,000 clones, approximately 61% recorded once. This TCR derives from a human donor with alopecia areata. The chain is built from TRBV30 and TRBJ1-1; weak D call: TRBD1 (5 bases). The sequenced sample was CD4+ T cells sorted from blood, obtained at week 0. As DNA, the CDR3 is TGTGCCTGGAGTGTACTCCCAGCAGGGAGACACACTGAAGCTTTCTTT. As protein: CAWSVLPAGRHTEAFF.